The present T cell receptor (beta chain) was sequenced within a study of blood T cell repertoires in COVID-19. This clone was observed a single time. Repertoires were generated with immunoSEQ multiplex PCR, while TCRdb's copy carries only in-frame clones and drops some. The sample lists about 410,000 clones; 75% to 90% were seen once. This receptor was taken from a woman in her 30s with active or convalescent COVID-19. The material sequenced was peripheral blood.

This CDR3 reads CAIMGSGRSTDTQYF. In nucleotides, the CDR3 is TGTGCCATCATGGGTAGCGGGAGGAGCACAGATACGCAGTATTTT. The V call is TRBV10-3, the J call TRBJ2-3; 10 bases are a match to TRBD2. The CDR3 covers 15 residues. Germline CDR1 and CDR2: ENHRY and SYGVKD. The V segment lost 7 bases and the J segment 0 bases; nucleotides outside the gene matches: 4.